This entry is about one TCR beta chain. This entry is derived from a study of T-cell memory formation after mild COVID-19. CDR1 is SGHRS and CDR2 is YFSETQ in the germline V gene. The CDR3 extends over 15 amino acids. V shed 4 bases, J shed 2 bases, and the junction held 6 bases outside the gene matches. TCRdb recomputed calls from the 5' RACE reads with MiXCR, one row per CDR3 protein. The sample lists 350,000 to 500,000 distinct CDR3 sequences, about a sixth seen once, with about 22% in the top ten. Sequences were obtained from PBMCs or a T cell subset sorted from them (not recorded which). The chain couples TRBV5-1 to TRBJ1-1; TRBD1 matches 9 bases. The clonotype comes from a man aged 18 to 29 who had mild COVID-19 (a few samples of this study predate the infection). Cell type and time point are not known. CDR3 DNA sequence: TGCGCCAGCAGCCCGGTGGGACAGGGAAACACTGAAGCTTTCTTT. Protein sequence: CASSPVGQGNTEAFF.